The 29 T cell receptor beta chains below come from one sample, sequenced in a study of cytomegalovirus exposure and HLA in healthy donors. The PCR used 60 Vbeta and 13 Jbeta primers. The repertoire was sequenced with immunoSEQ multiplex PCR; TCRdb's copy has only in-frame clones and lacks some. The repertoire holds 95,000 to 150,000 clones, with about 75% as singletons. Sequencing used PBMCs. All receptors come from a man aged 60-69 years in good health and CMV-seropositive.

The chain has TRBV18 and TRBJ2-7; a weak D match, TRBD1 (6 bases). Germline lookup yields CDR1 KGHSH and CDR2 LQKENI. V lost 5 bases to trimming and J lost 9 bases, with 11 bases between them. The CDR3 covers 11 residues. The CDR3 loop is CASSSTGMQYF. The CDR3 coding sequence is TGTGCCAGCTCATCCACAGGGATGCAGTACTTC.

V is TRBV2 and J is TRBJ1-6; D is perhaps TRBD1 (5 bases). The CDR3 loop spans 14 amino acids. Germline values: CDR1 SNHLY, CDR2 FYNNEI. V was trimmed by 1 base and J by 10 bases, leaving 11 bases between them. The CDR3 DNA is TGTGCCAGCAGTGAAGGGCAGGGTAGCTCACCCCTCCACTTT. Protein product: CASSEGQGSSPLHF.

The gene calls are TRBV6-5 and TRBJ1-2; 7 bases are shared with TRBD1. The germline gives CDR1 MNHEY, CDR2 SVGAGI. CDR3 length: 14 residues. Trimming took 7 bases from V and 5 from J; bases not matched to a gene: 10. CDR3 nucleotide sequence: TGTGCCAGCACCCCGGACAGGCTACGGTATGGCTACACCTTC. Translation gives CASTPDRLRYGYTF.

The chain combines TRBV2 with TRBJ1-1, with 8 bases matching TRBD1. Germline V lookup: CDR1 SNHLY, CDR2 FYNNEI. CDR3 length equals 13 residues. The V gene end was trimmed by 5 bases and the J gene end by 8 bases; junction bases not matched to a gene: 7. This CDR3 is CASSFGQGGEAFF. The CDR3 coding sequence is TGTGCCAGCAGTTTTGGACAGGGCGGAGAAGCTTTCTTT. The full variable domain, rest sourced from reference TRBV2 and TRBJ1-1, is EPEVTQTPSHQVTQMGQEVILRCVPISNHLYFYWYRQILGQKVEFLVSFYNNEISEKSEIFDDQFSVERPDGSNFTLKIRSTKLEDSAMYFCASSFGQGGEAFFGQGTRLTVV.

The chain couples TRBV28 to TRBJ1-5; D perhaps matches TRBD1 (6 bases). V gave up 3 bases and J gave up 2 bases, with 11 bases separating them. CDR1 MDHEN and CDR2 SYDVKM come from the germline V gene. The CDR3 totals 15 residues. Here the CDR3 reads CASSFSSGGNQPQHF. Here the CDR3 DNA reads TGTGCCAGCAGTTTTTCTTCAGGGGGCAATCAGCCCCAGCATTTT.

The J gene is TRBJ2-7, the V gene TRBV14; 7 nucleotides agree with TRBD1. Germline values: CDR1 SGHDN, CDR2 FVKESK. Unmatched junction bases numbered 3, after V lost 2 bases and J lost 5 bases. CDR3 size: 13 residues. For the CDR3, the DNA is TGTGCCAGCAGCCAAATAGGGGGCGACGAGCAGTACTTC. Amino acids: CASSQIGGDEQYF.

To note about this clone: Other nucleotide sequences from this sample produce the same CDR3. The chain is built from TRBV28 and TRBJ1-1, with 9 bases that match TRBD1. V lost 3 bases and J lost 5; bases outside the gene matches: 4. Germline lookup yields CDR1 MDHEN and CDR2 SYDVKM. The CDR3 has 14 residues. In DNA, the CDR3 is TGTGCCAGCAGTTTGGGACAGGGCAGAACTGAAGCTTTCTTT. This sequence encodes CASSLGQGRTEAFF.

The CDR3 nucleotides read TGTGCCATCAGTGGGCAGGGTACTGTCGGCGAGCAGTACTTC. Its protein product is CAISGQGTVGEQYF. The chain employs TRBV10-3 and TRBJ2-5, with D perhaps matching TRBD1 (5 bases). The end of the DNA aligns better with TRBJ2-7, so the J call may be wrong. Germline values: CDR1 ENHRY, CDR2 SYGVKD. The CDR3 covers 14 residues.

The genes are TRBV9 and TRBJ2-7, with D tentatively TRBD2 (5 bases). Trimming shortened V by 0 bases and J by 0 bases, and 7 bases separated the two germline ends. The germline CDR1 and CDR2 sequences are SGDLS and YYNGEE. CDR3 length: 14 amino acids. The CDR3 reads CASSVGLPSYEQYF. As DNA, the CDR3 is TGTGCCAGCAGCGTAGGACTACCCTCCTACGAGCAGTACTTC.

The chain joins TRBV21-1 to TRBJ1-6; the D segment call TRBD1 is taken from the table without a DNA check. TRBV21-1 is termed a pseudogene. This CDR3 is built from 15 residues. CDR3 in amino acids: CASSKQQGYNSPLHF. For the CDR3, the DNA is TGTGCCAGCAGCAAACAACAGGGTTATAATTCACCCCTCCACTTT.

This chain uses TRBV5-1 with TRBJ2-1; 12 bases agree with TRBD1. Trimming took 0 bases from V and 9 from J; bases not matched to a gene: 4. The germline V gene has CDR1 SGHRS and CDR2 YFSETQ. The CDR3 runs 15 residues. In DNA form, the CDR3 reads TGCGCCAGCAGCTTGGCGGGACAGGGGGCGACTGAGCAGTTCTTC. This gives the protein CASSLAGQGATEQFF. Variable domain in full (rest from reference TRBV5-1 and TRBJ2-1): KAGVTQTPRYLIKTRGQQVTLSCSPISGHRSVSWYQQTPGQGLQFLFEYFSETQRNKGNFPGRFSGRQFSNSRSEMNVSTLELGDSALYLCASSLAGQGATEQFFGPGTRLTVL.

This clone occurred a few times. This chain links TRBV6-6 with TRBJ2-7; TRBD2 agrees at 7 bases. The CDR3 runs 14 residues. V lost 2 bases, J lost 6 bases, and 7 bases stayed unmatched. Per germline, CDR1 MNHNY and CDR2 SVGAGI (reference sequence). The CDR3 reads CASSYRGVGGEQYF. For the CDR3, the DNA is TGTGCCAGCAGTTACCGGGGGGTGGGAGGCGAGCAGTACTTC.

The chain has TRBV19 and TRBJ2-3; 7 bases map to TRBD1. CDR1 is LNHDA, CDR2 SQIVND, per germline (reference sequence). The CDR3 runs 17 residues. The trim removed 10 bases at V and 6 bases at J, leaving 22 bases unmatched. The CDR3 DNA reads TGTGCCACTTCAGCCCGGACAACCACAGGGGCAGGGGATACGCAGTATTTT. Its translation: CATSARTTTGAGDTQYF.

This rearrangement joins TRBV11-3 to TRBJ2-1; TRBD1 is a possible D gene (7 bases). Germline V lookup: CDR1 SGHNT, CDR2 YENEEA. Trimming cost V 2 bases and J 4 bases, with 18 bases left between them. This CDR3 contains 17 residues. Here the CDR3 DNA reads TGTGCCAGCAGCTTATTTGGCGGGACAGTTTATTACAATGAGCAGTTCTTC. This sequence encodes CASSLFGGTVYYNEQFF.

The chain has TRBV19 and TRBJ2-2, with TRBD2 identical over 11 bases. Germline V gene data show CDR1 as LNHDA and CDR2 as SQIVND (reference sequence). This CDR3 is 15 amino acids long. The V and J ends lost 5 bases and 5 bases, in that order; junction bases with no gene match: 4. The CDR3 spells CASSPRLAGTGELFF. The CDR3 DNA is TGTGCCAGTAGTCCGAGACTAGCGGGAACCGGGGAGCTGTTTTTT.

J is TRBJ1-1 and V is TRBV6-1, with 8 nucleotides matching TRBD1. Trimming at V came to 2 bases and at J to 1 base, leaving 3 bases not matched to a gene. CDR1 MNHNS and CDR2 SASEGT come from the germline V gene. The CDR3 loop spans 15 amino acids. The CDR3 is CASSEPQGGNTEAFF. In nucleotides, the CDR3 is TGTGCCAGCAGTGAACCACAGGGGGGGAACACTGAAGCTTTCTTT.

The chain joins TRBV5-6 to TRBJ1-1; D is unclear. Per germline, CDR1 SGHDT and CDR2 YYEEEE. The V end was cut by 4 bases, the J end by 4 bases, with 17 bases between. The CDR3 has 15 residues. CDR3 DNA: TGTGCCAGCAGCCCCGAGCCAATCGGAGGCACTGAAGCTTTCTTT. Its protein product is CASSPEPIGGTEAFF. The complete variable domain, with remaining parts taken from reference TRBV5-6 and TRBJ1-1, reads DAGVTQSPTHLIKTRGQQVTLRCSPKSGHDTVSWYQQALGQGPQFIFQYYEEEERQRGNFPDRFSGHQFPNYSSELNVNALLLGDSALYLCASSPEPIGGTEAFFGQGTRLTVV.

This clone was detected once. The CDR3 DNA sequence: TGTGCCAGCAGCTTAGTTCAGGTGGGCGGCTACACCTTC. It translates to CASSLVQVGGYTF. The rearrangement uses TRBV11-2 and TRBJ1-2, with D unresolved. The length of the CDR3 is 13 residues. In germline, CDR1 is SGHAT, CDR2 FQNNGV. Trimming removed 1 base at V and 8 bases at J, with 11 bases between.

This chain joins TRBV6-1 and TRBJ2-1, with 10 positions matching TRBD1. V was clipped by 7 bases and J by 10 bases; unmatched bases: 13. From germline, CDR1 is MNHNS and CDR2 SASEGT. CDR3 length: 15 residues. As DNA, the CDR3 is TGTGCCAGCAAGAGGACAGGGGGTTCCCAAGGGGAGCAGTTCTTC. Its protein product is CASKRTGGSQGEQFF.

The chain recombines TRBV6-5 with TRBJ1-1; 9 bases align to TRBD1. The CDR3 runs 15 residues. Germline-derived CDR1 and CDR2 are MNHEY and SVGAGI. Unmatched junction bases numbered 3, after V lost 2 bases and J lost 2 bases. The CDR3 is CASSYATGGNTEAFF. The CDR3, as DNA: TGTGCCAGCAGTTACGCGACAGGGGGAAACACTGAAGCTTTCTTT.

This clone has more than one count but fewer than ten. The chain combines TRBV5-1 with TRBJ2-2, with 13 bases identical to TRBD2. The CDR3 is 16 residues long. CDR1 and CDR2 from the germline V gene are SGHRS and YFSETQ. V gave up 3 bases and J gave up 7 bases; unmatched junction bases: 6. The CDR3 sequence is CASSSTSGRAIGELFF. In DNA form, the CDR3 reads TGCGCCAGCAGCTCCACTAGCGGGAGGGCCATCGGGGAGCTGTTTTTT. Drawing the rest from reference TRBV5-1 and TRBJ2-2, the complete variable domain is KAGVTQTPRYLIKTRGQQVTLSCSPISGHRSVSWYQQTPGQGLQFLFEYFSETQRNKGNFPGRFSGRQFSNSRSEMNVSTLELGDSALYLCASSSTSGRAIGELFFGEGSRLTVL.

A single count supports this clone. The chain uses TRBV28 and TRBJ2-1; 9 bases fit TRBD2. CDR1 is MDHEN and CDR2 is SYDVKM in the germline V gene. J gave up 6 bases and V 5 bases, and 8 bases lay outside the gene matches. The CDR3 runs 15 residues. The CDR3 DNA sequence: TGTGCCAGCAGTGGGGTCGGGACTAGCCCCAATGAGCAGTTCTTC. Translated: CASSGVGTSPNEQFF.

CDR3 sequence reads: CASSLARGQNNQPQHF. DNA of the CDR3: TGTGCCAGCAGCTTGGCCCGCGGACAGAACAATCAGCCCCAGCATTTT. The J gene is TRBJ1-5, the V gene TRBV5-8; perhaps TRBD1 as D (6 bases). There are 16 residues in the CDR3. Per the germline V gene, CDR1 is SGHTS and CDR2 is YDEGEE. The V end lost 0 bases, the J end lost 3 bases, and 13 bases lay between the germline ends.

The rearrangement links TRBV27 to TRBJ1-1; TRBD1 might be the D (5 bases). Germline loops: CDR1 MNHEY, CDR2 SMNVEV (reference sequence). The ends were cut back, 5 bases at V and 1 base at J, with 14 bases in the middle. There are 15 residues in the CDR3. CDR3 in amino acids: CASSTPGGGNTEAFF. In nucleotides, the CDR3 is TGTGCCAGCAGTACCCCGGGGGGAGGGAACACTGAAGCTTTCTTT.

The chain uses TRBV5-1 and TRBJ1-1; tentative D call: TRBD1 (5 bases). This CDR3 is built from 15 residues. Germline assignment: CDR1 SGHRS and CDR2 YFSETQ. Deletions cut 5 bases from V and 1 base from J, with 15 bases between. CDR3 coding DNA: TGCGCCAGCAGGCCGCCGGGGGACGCGAACACTGAAGCTTTCTTT. It yields the protein CASRPPGDANTEAFF. Filled out from reference TRBV5-1 and TRBJ1-1, the complete variable domain reads KAGVTQTPRYLIKTRGQQVTLSCSPISGHRSVSWYQQTPGQGLQFLFEYFSETQRNKGNFPGRFSGRQFSNSRSEMNVSTLELGDSALYLCASRPPGDANTEAFFGQGTRLTVV.

This chain joins TRBV30 and TRBJ2-6; TRBD1 agrees at 10 bases. This CDR3 comprises 17 residues. The V and J ends lost 2 bases and 4 bases, in that order; junction bases with no gene match: 8. The germline gives CDR1 GTSNPN, CDR2 SVGIG (reference sequence). CDR3 amino acids: CAWSRRQGASGANVLTF. CDR3 DNA sequence: TGTGCCTGGAGTCGGAGACAGGGGGCGAGCGGGGCCAACGTCCTGACTTTC.

This sequence joins TRBV11-1 and TRBJ1-2; D is undetermined. This CDR3 has 13 amino acids. Germline values: CDR1 SGHAT, CDR2 FQDESV (reference sequence). Trimming took off 5 bases at V and 8 bases at J, with 15 bases between the two ends. This CDR3 is CASSHRGLGGYTF. In DNA form, the CDR3 reads TGTGCCAGCAGCCACCGTGGACTCGGGGGCTACACCTTC.

The CDR3 here is CATAGTGYSNQPQHF. The CDR3 DNA reads as TGTGCCACAGCCGGGACAGGATATAGCAATCAGCCCCAGCATTTT. V gene TRBV10-3 combines with J gene TRBJ1-5; the match to TRBD1 covers 8 bases. Per the germline V gene, CDR1 is ENHRY and CDR2 is SYGVKD. The CDR3 contains 15 residues. Unmatched junction bases numbered 8, after V lost 10 bases and J lost 0 bases.

V usage is TRBV2 and J usage is TRBJ1-1; D unclear. The CDR3 covers 13 residues. The V end was cut by 5 bases, the J end by 1 base, with 8 bases between. Germline CDR1 and CDR2: SNHLY and FYNNEI. Written as DNA, the CDR3 is TGTGCCAGCAGTAGAGGAACGAACACTGAAGCTTTCTTT. Protein product: CASSRGTNTEAFF.